These 19 T cell receptor beta chains were all obtained from the same sample, sequenced in a study of T-cell reconstitution after alpha-beta-depleted transplantation in children. Library preparation (for TCRbeta) was performed with unique molecular identifiers. TCRdb passed the PCR reads through MiXCR, listing each CDR3 protein once. This table holds roughly 66,000 distinct CDR3 sequences, just under 5% found once. The sample consisted of PBMCs, mostly from graft donor cells, taken 180 days after TCRalphabeta/CD19-depleted stem cell transplant. The receptors were sampled from a boy younger than two who had a stem cell transplant for acute myeloid leukemia, so the T cells may come from the graft donor.

In this sample, this clonotype turned up many times. This chain links TRBV5-1 with TRBJ2-6, with 10 bases lining up with TRBD1. V lost 4 bases to trimming and J lost 2 bases; unmatched junction nucleotides: 15. This CDR3 contains 20 residues. Germline values: CDR1 SGHRS, CDR2 YFSETQ. DNA of the CDR3: TGCGCCAGCAGCCCCCCTCGGACAGGGGGAAGGTTGGCTGGGGCCAACGTCCTGACTTTC. Its protein is CASSPPRTGGRLAGANVLTF.

At least ten counts were recorded for this clonotype. This chain joins TRBV4-2 and TRBJ2-1; tentative D call: TRBD2 (6 bases). CDR1 is LGHNA and CDR2 is YNFKEQ in the germline V gene. The CDR3 runs to 15 residues. V was shortened by 4 bases and J by 1 base, with 11 bases between the two germline ends. This chain's CDR3 is CASSPMGGSYNEQFF. The DNA for the CDR3 is TGTGCCAGCAGCCCCATGGGGGGTTCCTACAATGAGCAGTTCTTC.

The rearrangement joins TRBV12-5 to TRBJ2-1; D not certain. Per the germline V gene, CDR1 is LGHNT and CDR2 is FRNRAP. Trimming stripped 3 bases from V and 4 bases from J, with 4 bases between. The CDR3 totals 12 residues. Here the CDR3 reads CASGLGYNEQFF. CDR3 bases: TGTGCTAGTGGTTTAGGTTACAATGAGCAGTTCTTC.

This clonotype was seen ten or more times. V is TRBV7-2 and J is TRBJ2-2, with TRBD1 identical over 8 bases. Germline V CDR1 and CDR2: SGHTA, FQGNSA. After removal of 3 bases from V and 4 bases from J, the junction contained 7 bases not matched to a gene. This CDR3 has 16 amino acids. The CDR3 here is CASSFGTGTLTGELFF. In DNA form, the CDR3 reads TGTGCCAGCAGCTTTGGGACAGGCACCCTCACCGGGGAGCTGTTTTTT.

In its sample, this clonotype was seen many times. The V gene is TRBV20-1, the J gene TRBJ2-3; D may match TRBD1 or TRBD2 (6 bases each). The V and J ends lost 2 bases and 1 base respectively, with 10 bases between them. CDR3 length: 14 amino acids. Germline V lookup: CDR1 DFQATT, CDR2 SNEGSKA (reference sequence). This CDR3 reads CSARRGAGTDTQYF. DNA of the CDR3: TGCAGTGCTAGAAGGGGGGCCGGCACAGATACGCAGTATTTT.

This clonotype was observed at least ten times. The V gene is TRBV20-1, the J gene TRBJ2-7; no clear D gene. V lost 6 bases to trimming and J lost 5 bases, with 20 bases between them. CDR1 is DFQATT, CDR2 SNEGSKA, per germline (reference sequence). CDR3 length equals 14 residues. As DNA, the CDR3 is TGCAGTGCCCTTTTGGGGTACCTTAAGGACGAGCAGTACGTC. Translated: CSALLGYLKDEQYV.

This clonotype has a count of ten or more. The chain is built from TRBV20-1 and TRBJ2-2, with TRBD1 as a possible D gene (5 bases). V was trimmed by 4 bases and J by 5 bases, leaving 8 bases between them. Germline CDR1 DFQATT, CDR2 SNEGSKA (reference sequence). The CDR3 loop spans 12 amino acids. DNA for the CDR3: TGCAGTGCTACCGCAGGGACCGGGGAGCTGTTTTTT. It translates to CSATAGTGELFF.

This clonotype has at least ten counts. The chain carries TRBV11-2 and TRBJ2-5, with TRBD1 matching over 8 bases. CDR1 SGHAT and CDR2 FQNNGV come from the germline V gene. The J segment lost 0 bases and the V segment lost 1 base, leaving 7 bases of the junction unmatched. This CDR3 has 17 amino acids. The CDR3 loop reads CASSLGTDREYQETQYF. The CDR3 coding sequence is TGTGCCAGCAGCTTAGGGACGGACAGGGAGTACCAAGAGACCCAGTACTTC.

This clonotype showed up many times. The rearrangement links TRBV7-2 to TRBJ2-5; 12 nucleotides line up with TRBD2. Trimming took 0 bases from V and 3 from J; bases not matched to a gene: 5. There are 17 residues in the CDR3. Germline loops: CDR1 SGHTA, CDR2 FQGNSA. CDR3 nucleotide sequence: TGTGCCAGCAGCTTAGCGCTACTAGCGGGGGGCAAAGAGACCCAGTACTTC. Residues: CASSLALLAGGKETQYF.

At least ten counts were recorded for this clonotype. The chain combines TRBV6-5 with TRBJ2-7; D gene ambiguous. V shed 2 bases and J shed 2 bases, with 10 bases lying between them. The germline CDR1 and CDR2 sequences are MNHEY and SVGAGI. The CDR3 has 14 residues. CDR3 residues: CASSYGLPAYEQYF. The CDR3 DNA is TGTGCCAGCAGTTACGGGCTACCAGCCTACGAGCAGTACTTC.

This clonotype was observed at least ten times. This chain joins TRBV7-9 and TRBJ1-1; possible D gene TRBD1, 6 bases. V dropped 3 bases and J dropped 6 bases, with 14 bases sitting between them. Germline V CDR1 and CDR2: SEHNR, FQNEAQ (reference sequence). This CDR3 spans 14 amino acids. The CDR3 protein is CASSFPSSGAEAFF. The CDR3 DNA follows: TGTGCCAGCAGCTTCCCCTCCTCAGGGGCTGAAGCTTTCTTT.

This rearrangement joins TRBV6-5 to TRBJ1-6, with 12 positions matching TRBD1. Germline-derived CDR1 and CDR2 are MNHEY and SVGAGI. V shed 6 bases and J 8 bases; nucleotides not matched to a gene: 5. The CDR3 sequence is 15 residues long. CDR3 nucleotide sequence: TGTGCCAGCAGCAGGGACAGGGGGCCGGATTCACCCCTCCACTTT. Its protein is CASSRDRGPDSPLHF.

This clonotype was observed many times. The chain employs TRBV20-1 and TRBJ2-5, with TRBD2 as a possible D gene (6 bases). The CDR3 runs 13 residues. V was shortened by 1 base and J by 4 bases, with 10 bases between the two germline ends. The germline V gene has CDR1 DFQATT and CDR2 SNEGSKA (reference sequence). CDR3 sequence: CSARAGGRETQYF. CDR3 in DNA: TGCAGTGCTAGAGCCGGGGGTCGAGAGACCCAGTACTTC.

The chain combines TRBV28 with TRBJ2-5; D may match TRBD1 or TRBD2 (5 bases each). Germline V gene sequence: CDR1 MDHEN, CDR2 SYDVKM. This CDR3 comprises 17 residues. Trimming removed 7 bases from V and 1 base from J, with 22 bases in between. DNA for the CDR3: TGTGCCAGCAAAACCGGGACGACCACCCTAATCCAAGAGACCCAGTACTTC. This sequence encodes CASKTGTTTLIQETQYF. The full variable domain, rest sourced from reference TRBV28 and TRBJ2-5, is DVKVTQSSRYLVKRTGEKVFLECVQDMDHENMFWYRQDPGLGLRLIYFSYDVKMKEKGDIPEGYSVSREKKERFSLILESASTNQTSMYLCASKTGTTTLIQETQYFGPGTRLLVL.

This clonotype appeared many times. The chain is built from TRBV9 and TRBJ2-1, with TRBD2 matching over 11 bases. Germline V CDR1 and CDR2: SGDLS, YYNGEE. J gave up 0 bases and V 3 bases, and 5 bases lay outside the gene matches. The CDR3 is 17 amino acids. CDR3 coding DNA: TGTGCCAGCAGCGAACTAGCGGGGGCCCCCTCCTACAATGAGCAGTTCTTC. Its translation is CASSELAGAPSYNEQFF. The entire variable domain, with the rest obtained from reference TRBV9 and TRBJ2-1, is as follows: DSGVTQTPKHLITATGQRVTLRCSPRSGDLSVYWYQQSLDQGLQFLIQYYNGEERAKGNILERFSAQQFPDLHSELNLSSLELGDSALYFCASSELAGAPSYNEQFFGPGTRLTVL.

This clonotype was recorded many times. This rearrangement joins TRBV6-2 or TRBV6-3 to TRBJ2-3; D is perhaps TRBD2 (5 bases). Trimming removed 2 bases from V and 2 bases from J, with 14 bases in between. The V gene's germline CDR1 is MNHEY and CDR2 SVGEGT. This CDR3 spans 16 amino acids. The CDR3 region has the DNA TGTGCCAGCAGTTACGACCGGCGAGGGTTCACAGATACGCAGTATTTT. Its translation is CASSYDRRGFTDTQYF.

At least ten counts were recorded for this clonotype. The V call is TRBV5-1, the J call TRBJ2-7; 8 nucleotides agree with TRBD1. The CDR3 is 14 residues long. The germline V gene has CDR1 SGHRS and CDR2 YFSETQ. With V trimmed by 6 bases and J by 4 bases, 9 bases remained unmatched. The CDR3 loop reads CASTARTGMYEQYF. DNA for the CDR3: TGCGCCAGCACCGCTCGGACAGGGATGTACGAGCAGTACTTC.

Many counts were recorded for this clonotype. The genes are TRBV9 and TRBJ2-7; TRBD1 matches at 7 bases. CDR3 length: 12 amino acids. The J segment lost 3 bases and the V segment lost 3 bases, leaving 0 bases of the junction unmatched. Germline CDR1 SGDLS, CDR2 YYNGEE. CDR3 nucleotides: TGTGCCAGCAGCGGGGACAGCTACGAGCAGTACTTC. Its translation: CASSGDSYEQYF. The full variable domain, completed using reference TRBV9 and TRBJ2-7, is DSGVTQTPKHLITATGQRVTLRCSPRSGDLSVYWYQQSLDQGLQFLIQYYNGEERAKGNILERFSAQQFPDLHSELNLSSLELGDSALYFCASSGDSYEQYFGPGTRLTVT.

This clonotype was detected many times. The CDR3 protein is CASVPDRYNEQFF. CDR3 coding DNA: TGTGCTAGTGTCCCGGACAGATACAATGAGCAGTTCTTC. The chain uses TRBV12-5 and TRBJ2-1; D might be TRBD1 (6 bases). Trimming cost V 7 bases and J 4 bases, with 11 bases left between them. The V gene's germline CDR1 is LGHNT and CDR2 FRNRAP. The CDR3 consists of 13 residues.